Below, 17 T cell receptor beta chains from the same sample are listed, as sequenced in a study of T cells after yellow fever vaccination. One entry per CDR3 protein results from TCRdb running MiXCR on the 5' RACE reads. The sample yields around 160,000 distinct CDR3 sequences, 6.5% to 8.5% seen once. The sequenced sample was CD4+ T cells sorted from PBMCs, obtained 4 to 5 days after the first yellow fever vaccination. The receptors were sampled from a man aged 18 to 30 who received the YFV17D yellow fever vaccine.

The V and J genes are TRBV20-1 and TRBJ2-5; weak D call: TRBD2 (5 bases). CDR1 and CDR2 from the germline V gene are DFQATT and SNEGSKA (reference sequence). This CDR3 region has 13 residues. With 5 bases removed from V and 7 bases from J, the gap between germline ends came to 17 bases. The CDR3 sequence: CSAGWAGFGTQYF. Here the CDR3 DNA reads TGCAGTGCTGGATGGGCGGGTTTTGGGACCCAGTACTTC.

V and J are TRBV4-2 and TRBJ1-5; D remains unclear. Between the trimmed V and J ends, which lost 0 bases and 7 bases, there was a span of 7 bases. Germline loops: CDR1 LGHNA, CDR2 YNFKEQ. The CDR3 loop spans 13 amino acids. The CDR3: CASSQDRRQPQHF. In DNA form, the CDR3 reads TGTGCCAGCAGCCAAGATCGGAGACAGCCCCAGCATTTT.

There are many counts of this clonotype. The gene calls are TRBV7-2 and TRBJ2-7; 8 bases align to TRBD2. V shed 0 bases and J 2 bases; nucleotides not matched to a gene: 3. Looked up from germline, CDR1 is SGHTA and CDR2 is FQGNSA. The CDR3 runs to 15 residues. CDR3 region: CASSLAASGPYEQYF. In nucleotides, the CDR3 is TGTGCCAGCAGCTTAGCGGCTAGCGGGCCCTACGAGCAGTACTTC.

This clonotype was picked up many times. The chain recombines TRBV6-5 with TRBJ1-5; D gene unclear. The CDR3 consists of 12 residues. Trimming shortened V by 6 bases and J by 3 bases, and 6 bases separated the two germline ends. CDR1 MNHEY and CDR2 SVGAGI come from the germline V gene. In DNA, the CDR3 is TGTGCCAGCAGGGCAAACAATCAGCCCCAGCATTTT. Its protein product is CASRANNQPQHF.

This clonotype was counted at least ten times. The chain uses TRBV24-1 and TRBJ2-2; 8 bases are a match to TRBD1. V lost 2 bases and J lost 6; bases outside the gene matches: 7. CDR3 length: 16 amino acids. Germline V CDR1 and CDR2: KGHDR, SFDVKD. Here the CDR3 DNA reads TGTGCCACCAGTGATTCAAGGACAGGGTTCGCCGGGGAGCTGTTTTTT. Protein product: CATSDSRTGFAGELFF.

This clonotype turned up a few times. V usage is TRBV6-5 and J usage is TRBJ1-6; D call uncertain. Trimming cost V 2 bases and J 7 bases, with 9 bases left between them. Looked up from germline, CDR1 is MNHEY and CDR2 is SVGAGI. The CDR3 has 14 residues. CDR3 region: CASSYNVINSPLHF. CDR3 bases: TGTGCCAGCAGTTACAACGTGATAAATTCACCCCTCCACTTT.

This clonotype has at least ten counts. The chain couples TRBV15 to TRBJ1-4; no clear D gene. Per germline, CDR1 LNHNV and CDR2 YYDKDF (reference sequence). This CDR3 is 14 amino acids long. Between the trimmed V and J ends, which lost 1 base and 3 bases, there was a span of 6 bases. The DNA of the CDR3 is TGTGCCACCAGCAGAGCCGGGCCTAATGAAAAACTGTTTTTT. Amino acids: CATSRAGPNEKLFF.

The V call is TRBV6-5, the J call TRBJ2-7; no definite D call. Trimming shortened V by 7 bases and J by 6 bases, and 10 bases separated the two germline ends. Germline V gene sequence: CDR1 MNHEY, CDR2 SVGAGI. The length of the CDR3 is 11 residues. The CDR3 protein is CASTLRSEQYF. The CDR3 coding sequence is TGTGCCAGCACTCTCAGGAGCGAGCAGTACTTC.

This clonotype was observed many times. The CDR3 bases are TGCGCCAGCAGCCAAGATAGTCTCAATCAGCCCCAGCATTTT. Its translation: CASSQDSLNQPQHF. This chain joins TRBV4-3 and TRBJ1-5, with D unclear. This CDR3 is 14 amino acids long. Germline V gene sequence: CDR1 LGHNA, CDR2 YSLEER. V gave up 0 bases and J gave up 3 bases, with 6 bases separating them.

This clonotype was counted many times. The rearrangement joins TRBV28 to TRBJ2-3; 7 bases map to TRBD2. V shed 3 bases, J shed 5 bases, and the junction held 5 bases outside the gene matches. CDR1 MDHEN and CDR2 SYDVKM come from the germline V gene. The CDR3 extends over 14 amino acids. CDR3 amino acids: CASSLVAGGDTQYF. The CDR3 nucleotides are TGTGCCAGCAGTTTGGTAGCGGGTGGAGATACGCAGTATTTT.

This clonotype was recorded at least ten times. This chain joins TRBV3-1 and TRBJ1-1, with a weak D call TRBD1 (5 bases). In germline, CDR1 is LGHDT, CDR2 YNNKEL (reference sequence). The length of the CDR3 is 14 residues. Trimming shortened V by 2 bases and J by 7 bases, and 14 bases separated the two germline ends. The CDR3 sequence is CASSQNPGTSEAFF. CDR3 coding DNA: TGTGCCAGCAGCCAAAACCCCGGGACCAGTGAAGCTTTCTTT.

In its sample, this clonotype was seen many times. The CDR3, as DNA: TGTGCCAGCAGCCGGACAGGGCCAGAGCAGTACGTC. It translates to CASSRTGPEQYV. The chain joins TRBV7-9 to TRBJ2-7; 8 bases line up with TRBD1. The CDR3 is made up of 12 amino acids. V lost 5 bases, J lost 7 bases, and 4 bases stayed unmatched. CDR1 SEHNR and CDR2 FQNEAQ come from the germline V gene (reference sequence).

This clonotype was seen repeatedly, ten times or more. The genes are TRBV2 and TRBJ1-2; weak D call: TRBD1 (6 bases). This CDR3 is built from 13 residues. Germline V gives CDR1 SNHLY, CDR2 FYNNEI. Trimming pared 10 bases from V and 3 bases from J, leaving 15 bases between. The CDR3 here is CATQGGGYYGYTF. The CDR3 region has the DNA TGTGCCACCCAAGGTGGGGGCTACTATGGCTACACCTTC.

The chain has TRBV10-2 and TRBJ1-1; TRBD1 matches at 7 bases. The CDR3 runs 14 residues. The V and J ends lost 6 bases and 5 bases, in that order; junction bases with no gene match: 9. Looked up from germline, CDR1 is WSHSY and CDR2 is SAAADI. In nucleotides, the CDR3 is TGCGCCAGCAGACTACAGGGGCCTCGGACTGAAGCTTTCTTT. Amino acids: CASRLQGPRTEAFF.

CDR3: CASSDRRSGELFF. CDR3 in DNA: TGTGCCAGCAGTGACCGCAGGTCCGGGGAGCTGTTTTTT. V usage is TRBV6-2 or TRBV6-3 and J usage is TRBJ2-2; D not resolved. With 5 bases removed from V and 6 bases from J, the gap between germline ends came to 10 bases. This CDR3 contains 13 residues. Germline V gives CDR1 MNHEY, CDR2 SVGEGT.

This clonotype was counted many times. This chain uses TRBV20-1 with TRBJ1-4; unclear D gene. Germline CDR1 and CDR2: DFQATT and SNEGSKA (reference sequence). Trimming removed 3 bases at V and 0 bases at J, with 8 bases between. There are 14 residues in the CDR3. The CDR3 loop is CSARGSATNEKLFF. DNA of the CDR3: TGCAGTGCTAGGGGGTCTGCAACTAATGAAAAACTGTTTTTT.

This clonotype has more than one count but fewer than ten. The CDR3 here is CASSLGTGTSYEQYV. The CDR3 DNA sequence: TGTGCCAGCAGCCTTGGGACAGGGACGTCCTACGAGCAGTACGTC. The chain has TRBV6-1 and TRBJ2-7; TRBD1 matches at 9 bases. V was pared by 6 bases and J by 1 base, with 7 bases of the junction left unmatched. The CDR3 is 15 amino acids. From germline, CDR1 is MNHNS and CDR2 SASEGT.